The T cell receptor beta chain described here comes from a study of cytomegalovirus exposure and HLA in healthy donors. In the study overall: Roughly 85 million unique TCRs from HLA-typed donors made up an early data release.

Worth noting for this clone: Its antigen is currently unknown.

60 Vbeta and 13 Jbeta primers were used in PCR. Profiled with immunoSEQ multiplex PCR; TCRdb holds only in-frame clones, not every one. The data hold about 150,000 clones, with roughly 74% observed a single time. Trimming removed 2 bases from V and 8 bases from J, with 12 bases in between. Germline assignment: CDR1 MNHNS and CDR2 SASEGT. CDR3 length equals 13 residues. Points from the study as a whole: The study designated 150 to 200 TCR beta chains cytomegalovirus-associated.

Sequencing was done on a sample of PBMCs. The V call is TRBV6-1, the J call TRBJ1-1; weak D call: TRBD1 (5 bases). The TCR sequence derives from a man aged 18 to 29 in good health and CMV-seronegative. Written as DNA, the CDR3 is TGTGCCAGCAGTGAATCCCCTGGGGGGGAAGCTTTCTTT. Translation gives CASSESPGGEAFF.